Shown below are 17 T cell receptor beta chains from a single sample sequenced in a study of CD8+ T cells in alopecia areata. Sorting of the five patients' CD4+ cells gave CD25+CD127- cells as the output. Once RNA had been extracted, it was reverse transcribed into cDNA to act as the sequencing template. Here immunoSEQ multiplex PCR was the method, and the copy in TCRdb shows in-frame clones only, minus some. The table shows about 7,500 clones, with 55% to 75% occurring only once. Sequenced material: CD4+ Tregs sorted from blood. These receptor sequences come from a human donor with alopecia areata.

The CDR3 DNA is TGTGCCAGCCGGCAAGCGGGAGGTTCCCACAATGAGCAGTTCTTC. It translates to CASRQAGGSHNEQFF. The V gene is TRBV5-4, the J gene TRBJ2-1, with 9 bases matching TRBD2. CDR1 and CDR2 from the germline V gene are SGHNT and YYREEE (reference sequence). Trimming took 7 bases from V and 5 from J; bases not matched to a gene: 10. The CDR3 runs to 15 residues.

The chain recombines TRBV7-8 with TRBJ1-5, with 10 bases lining up with TRBD1. The CDR3 has 19 amino acids. Germline loops: CDR1 SGHVS, CDR2 FQNEAQ. The V gene end was trimmed by 4 bases and the J gene end by 1 base; junction bases not matched to a gene: 13. The CDR3 DNA reads as TGTGCCAGCAGCTATACGACAGGGGGCGAATTTTGGAGCAATCAGCCCCAGCATTTT. Encoded protein: CASSYTTGGEFWSNQPQHF.

The chain joins TRBV27 to TRBJ1-1; D is ambiguous. CDR3 size: 13 residues. Trimming removed 6 bases from V and 1 base from J, with 9 bases in between. The germline V gene encodes CDR1 MNHEY and CDR2 SMNVEV (reference sequence). DNA of the CDR3: TGTGCCAGCAGGATCCAGGCGAACACTGAAGCTTTCTTT. Its protein is CASRIQANTEAFF.

This clone has more than one count but fewer than ten. This chain joins TRBV29-1 and TRBJ2-5, with a possible D match to TRBD1 (6 bases). From germline, CDR1 is SQVTM and CDR2 ANQGSEA. This CDR3 is built from 14 residues. Trimming removed 6 bases at V and 5 bases at J, with 19 bases between. In nucleotides, the CDR3 is TGCAGCGTCGCGGACAGCCGGTGGGGTGAGACCCAGTACTTC. It encodes CSVADSRWGETQYF.

This clone was detected only a few times. The rearrangement links TRBV28 to TRBJ2-1; 10 bases are shared with TRBD2. The germline V gene encodes CDR1 MDHEN and CDR2 SYDVKM. This CDR3 has 20 residues. Trimming took 5 bases from V and 0 from J; bases not matched to a gene: 16. The CDR3: CASSLSPRSLAGFSYNEQFF. The CDR3 nucleotides read TGTGCCAGCAGTCTCTCCCCCCGCTCACTAGCGGGGTTCTCCTACAATGAGCAGTTCTTC.

This clone was recorded only once. The gene calls are TRBV9 and TRBJ2-2; D gene unclear. The CDR3 contains 15 residues. V was pared by 1 base and J by 6 bases, with 13 bases between. The germline CDR1 and CDR2 sequences are SGDLS and YYNGEE. The CDR3 nucleotides are TGTGCCAGCAGCGTACTGACCCGTTTTGCCGGGGAGCTGTTTTTT. It is translated as CASSVLTRFAGELFF.

The V call is TRBV29-1, the J call TRBJ2-5; TRBD1 matches at 7 bases. With V trimmed by 1 base and J by 4 bases, 6 bases remained unmatched. The germline CDR1 and CDR2 sequences are SQVTM and ANQGSEA. The CDR3 has 14 amino acids. The CDR3 loop reads CSVEGLGGVETQYF. DNA for the CDR3: TGCAGCGTTGAAGGCTTAGGGGGCGTAGAGACCCAGTACTTC.

V is TRBV28 and J is TRBJ2-2; 8 positions match TRBD1. The CDR3 covers 15 residues. CDR1 is MDHEN and CDR2 is SYDVKM in the germline V gene. The V and J ends lost 8 bases and 3 bases, in that order; junction bases with no gene match: 8. The CDR3 DNA follows: TGTGCCAGCTTCAGGGGGCGTCCGGACACCGGGGAGCTGTTTTTT. The encoded protein is CASFRGRPDTGELFF.

The chain carries TRBV2 and TRBJ1-4, with D maybe TRBD1 (5 bases). Germline CDR1 SNHLY, CDR2 FYNNEI. This CDR3 region has 16 residues. Trimming pared 7 bases from V and 2 bases from J, leaving 17 bases between. CDR3 protein: CASIGAGFSTNEKLFF. CDR3 DNA sequence: TGTGCCAGCATTGGTGCAGGGTTTTCGACTAATGAAAAACTGTTTTTT.

The chain is built from TRBV5-5 and TRBJ2-7; D may be TRBD1 (5 bases). V was clipped by 3 bases and J by 3 bases, with 10 bases between them. Germline lookup yields CDR1 SGHKS and CDR2 YYEKEE (reference sequence). The CDR3 totals 13 residues. The CDR3 reads CASSWGQLYEQYF. Written as DNA, the CDR3 is TGTGCCAGCAGCTGGGGCCAACTCTACGAGCAGTACTTC.

This chain connects TRBV29-1 to TRBJ2-3, with 7 bases lining up with TRBD1. Per germline, CDR1 SQVTM and CDR2 ANQGSEA. The CDR3 runs to 17 residues. Trimming cost V 3 bases and J 2 bases; bases outside gene matches: 14. DNA of the CDR3: TGCAGCGTTGATGGACAGAGGGGGCTTAGGGCCACAGATACGCAGTATTTT. Amino acids: CSVDGQRGLRATDTQYF.

The chain carries TRBV9 and TRBJ2-3, with D possibly TRBD1 on 5 matching bases. This CDR3 has 14 residues. Germline assignment: CDR1 SGDLS and CDR2 YYNGEE. V was pared by 4 bases and J by 2 bases, with 11 bases between. CDR3 nucleotide sequence: TGTGCCAGCAGCCTAAGGGGTTTCACAGATACGCAGTATTTT. Translated: CASSLRGFTDTQYF.

Only a few counts were recorded for this clone. The chain couples TRBV18 to TRBJ2-6, with TRBD1 identical over 8 bases. J lost 3 bases, V lost 2 bases, and 9 bases had no gene match. Germline V lookup: CDR1 KGHSH, CDR2 LQKENI. The CDR3 extends over 18 amino acids. The DNA of the CDR3 is TGTGCCAGCTCACCATCGGGCAGGGGGCGAGTTGGGGCCAACGTCCTGACTTTC. As protein: CASSPSGRGRVGANVLTF.

The chain links TRBV2 to TRBJ2-7; D is perhaps TRBD1 (6 bases). V lost 0 bases and J 6 bases, leaving 18 bases between the germline ends. This CDR3 comprises 16 residues. Germline CDR1 is SNHLY and CDR2 is FYNNEI. CDR3 bases: TGTGCCAGCAGTGAAGCGGGAACAGGGTTCTTCGGCGAGCAGTACTTC. Translation: CASSEAGTGFFGEQYF.

The chain has TRBV5-6 and TRBJ2-2; D is unresolved. The V end lost 5 bases, the J end lost 2 bases, and 13 bases lay between the germline ends. The CDR3 has 15 amino acids. Looked up from germline, CDR1 is SGHDT and CDR2 is YYEEEE. The CDR3 region has the DNA TGTGCCAGCAGTAACATCTTACTCAACACCGGGGAGCTGTTTTTT. It encodes CASSNILLNTGELFF.

The V and J genes are TRBV6-5 and TRBJ2-7; 8 positions agree with TRBD1. This CDR3 is built from 14 residues. Looked up from germline, CDR1 is MNHEY and CDR2 is SVGAGI. J lost 1 base, V lost 6 bases, and 5 bases had no gene match. Written as DNA, the CDR3 is TGTGCCAGCAGGCCTCAGGGGGCGTCCTACGAGCAGTACTTC. Protein product: CASRPQGASYEQYF.

The chain is built from TRBV5-4 and TRBJ2-5, with D uncertain. The V gene lost 2 bases and the J gene lost 5 bases, with 16 bases spanning the gap. The CDR3 is 15 residues long. CDR1 and CDR2 from the germline V gene are SGHNT and YYREEE (reference sequence). DNA of the CDR3: TGTGCCAGCAGCTTCCTCGAGCGCGCGTGGGAGACCCAGTACTTC. Its protein product is CASSFLERAWETQYF.